This entry concerns a single T cell receptor beta chain. Its antigen remains unidentified. No per-base quality is available; no much larger clone lies one base away. The sample comes from a study of cytomegalovirus exposure and HLA in healthy donors (TCRdb year 2017). Describing the broader study: An earlier analysis of approximately 550 of the donors reported 250 to 300 Gb of sequence data and roughly 100 million unique TCR beta sequences from about 200 million T cells. Around 320 gigabases of sequencing data and around 87 million unique TCR sequences were included in an early release covering over 600 HLA-typed donors. The genetic ancestry cluster associated with self-reported Caucasian donors included about four fifths of the 398 genotyped donors. The study aimed to test whether signatures of past pathogen exposure could be identified by cataloging public T cell receptors. The study used immunosequencing to profile the T cell repertoires of 666 subjects and linked those repertoires to cytomegalovirus serostatus. Along with the roughly 670-subject first cohort, a separate validation cohort of roughly 110 different subjects was used. The study combined high-throughput TCR immunosequencing, statistical association of individual TCRs with disease status, and machine learning to predict cytomegalovirus infection status. In a later analysis, previously published TCR beta repertoires from 500 to 750 donors were re-analyzed and high-resolution HLA genotyping was added so that TCR occurrence patterns could be studied. Rather than drawing on any new phenotypic data, the later analysis identified candidate immune exposures from TCR beta sequences and the way those sequences occurred across donors. An earlier analysis of 587 of the donors used high-throughput TCR beta sequencing to judge whether each TCR beta V gene segment behaved as functional or pseudogenic. Donor age, sex, ethnicity and CMV serostatus were compiled together with the repertoire data. A later genetic analysis took genome-wide SNP genotypes for about 55% of the roughly 670 donors and used that subset as a discovery cohort. All discovery cohort repertoires had been generated using a single sequencing platform. Class I and class II HLA loci were covered by the typing at four-digit resolution. The number of donors typed differed by locus, with about 629-630 for A, B, C, DRB1 and DQB1, more than 500 for DQA1, 600 to 610 for DPA1, and around 450 for DPB1. Four or five DR-DQ haplotypes were handled as single units for association and clustering, since linkage in the cohort was strong. Among some 410 genotyped donors of the cohort, an average of around 240,000 unique TCR beta nucleotide sequences were sequenced per donor, around 18% of them non-productive. The paper's findings and limits, for the study overall: In a later analysis, 16,951 TCR beta sequences were associated with specific HLA alleles at a false discovery rate of 0.05. The study listed 164 TCR beta chains as associated with cytomegalovirus. In a later analysis, several top co-occurrence clusters were reported to appear linked to parvovirus B19, influenza, CMV and Epstein-Barr virus. The authors suggested that the approach could potentially be generalized to other disease states and immunological phenotypes. Some IMGT-functional V segments, including TRBV6-2 and TRBV6-3, could not be distinguished by the 87-base-pair reads and were therefore excluded. Because some donors lacked HLA typing at each locus, the association tests relied only on the typed subset. A later analysis found that most CMV-associated TCR beta chains appeared HLA-restricted, with HLA associations seemingly driven largely by CMV exposure. Broadly in line with IMGT annotations, most TCR beta V segments showed up in productive rearrangements about 87% or about 30% of the time in an earlier analysis of approximately 640 of the donors. For the cohort, immune exposure information was limited to CMV serostatus. Cytomegalovirus status was reported to be diagnosed by the classifier with high specificity and sensitivity in both the original and validation cohorts. Compared with equally common non-associated chains, HLA-associated TCR beta chains in a later analysis were more clonally expanded and had lower generation probabilities. Most TCR sequences were observed very rarely across donors, whereas some public TCRs were present in many individuals. When HLA alleles, especially DR and DQ, strongly co-occurred, attributing TCR associations to individual alleles was difficult. A later analysis found that TCR association rates varied across HLA loci, with DRB1 alleles showing the most associated TCRs and HLA-C alleles the fewest. A few of the identified cytomegalovirus-associated TCR beta chains were confirmed in vitro to be specific for cytomegalovirus antigens. A further reported finding was that TCR beta sequences accurately predicted the HLA-A and HLA-B alleles for most subjects in the first cohort. Linkage disequilibrium might explain the correlated functional status among segregating V segments, but an unknown experimental factor could not be ruled out. Presence/absence analyses assumed roughly uniform sequencing depth across donors, an assumption that may not hold. A cluster of highly shared sequence variants was judged likely to be a technical artifact of the sequencing pipeline. Because counts were too low, fewer than 20 rarely observed V segments, including chromosome 9 orphons, were excluded from the earlier analysis of fewer than 650 of the donors. An association between a missense DCLRE1C variant and V-gene and J-gene trimming of TCR beta chains was found in a later genetic analysis and replicated in an independent cohort. This cohort had only TCR beta chains sequenced, and the lack of alpha or paired-chain data limited which features could be detected. In a later genetic analysis, fewer N-insertions in productive TCRs were reported among donors in an Asian-associated ancestry cluster than the roughly 640-donor mean.

The cohort consisted of 650 to 850 healthy bone marrow donors. At the time of sampling, all cohort members were nominally healthy, though unrecorded immune exposures were likely present. The donor tested CMV seropositive, placing the donor among the 289 seropositive members of the cohort. Each donor provided a peripheral blood sample, and peripheral blood mononuclear cells were used for TCR beta sequencing. Genomic DNA was extracted from the blood cell samples with the Qiagen DNeasy Blood Extraction Kit. V is shortened by 2 bases, J by 1 base, and the region joining them spans 2 bases. CDR1 and CDR2, looked up from the germline V gene, are WSHSY and SAAADI. The cysteine opens and the phenylalanine closes a CDR3 of 12 amino acids. The only DNA kept is the CDR3, 36 bases in frame from the first base. Libraries were constructed by the immunoSEQ multiplex PCR assay. A mixture of 60 forward primers for TCR Vbeta segments and 13 reverse primers for TCR Jbeta segments was used in the multiplex PCR. Amplification of the CDR3 region of rearranged TCR beta genes was performed with a multiplex PCR assay on genomic DNA. The amplified TCR beta libraries were sequenced on the Illumina HiSeq System as 87-base-pair reads. The paper's data handling went like this. A later analysis counted tens of millions of unique TCR beta chains across the 700 or so repertoires, and 10 million to 11 million of these chains were shared by at least two donors. A nearest-neighbor algorithm error-corrected the raw reads and collapsed the reads into unique sequences, merging closely related sequences to remove PCR and sequencing errors. CDR3 sequences were aligned to IMGT reference sequences to assign V, D and J gene segments. For a sequence to be retained, at least a six-nucleotide match to both a V gene segment and a J gene segment was required. A rearrangement counted as productive if the CDR3 had no stop codons and remained in frame with V and J, and every other rearrangement counted as non-productive. CDR3 was defined according to IMGT convention as the region running from the second conserved V-encoded cysteine to the conserved J-encoded phenylalanine. Sequences without an unambiguous match to a single V gene segment were excluded from the earlier analysis of several hundred of the donors. In an earlier analysis of 450 to 700 of the donors, V segments were called functional above 56.7% productive rearrangements and were called segregating when the between-donor standard deviation exceeded 5%. A statistical classification framework was built for diagnosing cytomegalovirus status from the catalog of TCR beta chain sequences. In a later analysis, V and J genes were assigned by comparing TCR nucleotide sequences against IMGT/GENE-DB human TR gene sequences. Using the TCRdist pipeline, a later analysis assigned CDR3 sequences along with most-parsimonious VDJ recombination scenarios. In a later analysis, each TCR beta chain was defined by its CDR3 amino acid sequence together with its V-gene family, and reads lacking a unique V-gene family were excluded. As a way to deal with suspected cross-contamination and a sequencing artifact, a later analysis dropped approximately 570 nucleotide sequences that were highly shared and had low generation probability. In a later analysis, a clonal expansion index was calculated for each public chain from normalized within-repertoire ranks of inferred template counts. In a later analysis, generation probabilities were computed using a VDJ recombination model fitted to out-of-frame rearrangements, and the results were checked against IGoR. Hypergeometric tests were used in a later analysis to score TCR-TCR, TCR-HLA and TCR-CMV co-occurrence, with a repertoire-size bias correction applied to the TCR pairs. To estimate false discovery rates, a later analysis permuted the HLA or CMV assignments 20 times. In a later analysis, co-occurring TCRs were grouped with DBSCAN, and TCRdist sequence similarity was added when clustering was performed within HLA-allele-positive subsets. Co-occurrence clustering excluded repertoires with fewer than 30,000 or more than 120,000 public chains, plus five with anomalous nucleotide sharing. Here the immuneACCESS table is served through TCRdb, limited to in-frame sequences with V and J called. Missing clones are a known gap in these copies; in checked studies unresolved V genes cover under half, and the rest lacks a known reason. For V, J and clone size, that table is used; D and trimming come from the DNA. Across this sample there are about 100,000 clones, with around three quarters seen only once. The top ten hold approximately 4.1% of the sample.

The receptor comes from a female donor in good health and CMV-seropositive. The V gene is TRBV10-2 and the J gene is TRBJ2-5, with the D gene uncertain. Sequencing was performed on PBMCs. CDR3 sequence: CASSERQETQYF. DNA sequence: TGCGCCAGCAGTGAGCGCCAAGAGACCCAGTACTTC.